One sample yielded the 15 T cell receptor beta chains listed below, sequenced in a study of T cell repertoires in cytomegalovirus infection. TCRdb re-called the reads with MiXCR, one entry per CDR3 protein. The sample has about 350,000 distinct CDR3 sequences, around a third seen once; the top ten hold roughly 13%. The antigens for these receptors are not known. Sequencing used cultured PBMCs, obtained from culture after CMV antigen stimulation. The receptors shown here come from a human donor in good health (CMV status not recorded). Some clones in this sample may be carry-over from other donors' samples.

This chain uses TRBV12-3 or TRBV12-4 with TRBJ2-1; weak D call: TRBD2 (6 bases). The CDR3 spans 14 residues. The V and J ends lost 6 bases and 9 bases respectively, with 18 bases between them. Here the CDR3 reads CASSTGTLSGEQFF. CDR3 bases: TGTGCCAGCAGCACCGGGACTCTATCCGGTGAGCAGTTCTTC.

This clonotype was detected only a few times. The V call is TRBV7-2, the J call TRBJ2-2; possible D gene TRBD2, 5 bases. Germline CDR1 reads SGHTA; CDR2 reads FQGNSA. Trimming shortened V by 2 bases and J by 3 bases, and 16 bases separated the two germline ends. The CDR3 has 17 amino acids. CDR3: CASSLRPAERDTGELFF. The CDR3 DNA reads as TGTGCCAGCAGCTTAAGGCCAGCGGAGAGAGACACCGGGGAGCTGTTTTTT. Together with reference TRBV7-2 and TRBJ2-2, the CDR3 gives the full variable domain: GAGVSQSPSNKVTEKGKDVELRCDPISGHTALYWYRQSLGQGLEFLIYFQGNSAPDKSGLPSDRFSAERTGGSVSTLTIQRTQQEDSAVYLCASSLRPAERDTGELFFGEGSRLTVL.

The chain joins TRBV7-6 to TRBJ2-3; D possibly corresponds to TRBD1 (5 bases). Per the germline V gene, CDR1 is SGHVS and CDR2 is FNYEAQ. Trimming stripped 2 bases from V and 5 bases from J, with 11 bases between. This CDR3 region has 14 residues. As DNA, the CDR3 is TGTGCCAGCAGCTTATGGGGCGGTGGAGATACGCAGTATTTT. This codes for CASSLWGGGDTQYF.

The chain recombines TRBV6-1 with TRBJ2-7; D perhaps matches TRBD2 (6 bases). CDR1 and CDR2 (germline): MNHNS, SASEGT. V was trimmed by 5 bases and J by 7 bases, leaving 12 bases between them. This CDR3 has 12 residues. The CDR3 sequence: CASSWRGGEQYV. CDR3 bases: TGTGCCAGCAGTTGGAGGGGTGGTGAGCAGTACGTC.

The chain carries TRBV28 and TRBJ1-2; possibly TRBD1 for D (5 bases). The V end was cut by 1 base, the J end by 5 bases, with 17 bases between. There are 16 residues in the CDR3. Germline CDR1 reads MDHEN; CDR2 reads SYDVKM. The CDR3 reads CASSLLTEGRRYGYTF. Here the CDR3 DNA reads TGTGCCAGCAGTTTATTAACGGAGGGGCGAAGGTATGGCTACACCTTC.

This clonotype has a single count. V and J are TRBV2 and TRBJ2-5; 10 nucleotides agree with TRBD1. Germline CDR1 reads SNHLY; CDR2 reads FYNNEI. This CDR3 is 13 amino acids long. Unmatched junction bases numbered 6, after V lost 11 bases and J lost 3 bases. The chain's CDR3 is CAGRQGAEETQYF. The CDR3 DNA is TGTGCCGGAAGACAGGGGGCCGAAGAGACCCAGTACTTC.

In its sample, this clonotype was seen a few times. CDR3 amino acids: CASSSGQPGADTQYF. The CDR3, as DNA: TGTGCCAGCAGCTCTGGGCAGCCTGGGGCAGATACGCAGTATTTT. V usage is TRBV7-2 and J usage is TRBJ2-3; no clear D gene. The V gene's germline CDR1 is SGHTA and CDR2 FQGNSA. This CDR3 comprises 15 residues. Trimming removed 4 bases from V and 4 bases from J, with 15 bases in between.

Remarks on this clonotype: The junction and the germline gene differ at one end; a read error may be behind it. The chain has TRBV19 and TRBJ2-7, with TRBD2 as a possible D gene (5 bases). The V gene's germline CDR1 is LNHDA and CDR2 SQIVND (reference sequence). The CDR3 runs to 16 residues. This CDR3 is CARSKGPAAAAYEQYF. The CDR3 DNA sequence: TGTGCCAGAAGTAAAGGTCCCGCGGCAGCGGCCTACGAGCAGTACTTC.

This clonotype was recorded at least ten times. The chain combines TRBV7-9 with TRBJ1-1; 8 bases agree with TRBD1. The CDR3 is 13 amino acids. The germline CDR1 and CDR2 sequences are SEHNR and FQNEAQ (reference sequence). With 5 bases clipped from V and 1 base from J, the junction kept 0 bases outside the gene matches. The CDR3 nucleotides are TGTGCCAGCAGCACAGGGGGGAACACTGAAGCTTTCTTT. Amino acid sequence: CASSTGGNTEAFF.

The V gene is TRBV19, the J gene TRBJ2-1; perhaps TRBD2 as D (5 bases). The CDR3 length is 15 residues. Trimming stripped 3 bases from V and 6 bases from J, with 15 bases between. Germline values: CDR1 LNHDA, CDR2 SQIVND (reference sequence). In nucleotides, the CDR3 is TGTGCCAGTAGTATCCTCCTTTGGGGAGCCAATGAGCAGTTCTTC. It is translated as CASSILLWGANEQFF.

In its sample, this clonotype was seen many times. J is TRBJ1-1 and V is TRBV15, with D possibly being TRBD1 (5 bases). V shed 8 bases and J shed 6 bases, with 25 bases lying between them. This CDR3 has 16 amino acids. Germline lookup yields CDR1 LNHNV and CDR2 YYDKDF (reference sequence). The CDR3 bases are TGTGCCACCCGAAATCCTGGGACGGGTTCTGGGTCTGAAGCTTTCTTT. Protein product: CATRNPGTGSGSEAFF.

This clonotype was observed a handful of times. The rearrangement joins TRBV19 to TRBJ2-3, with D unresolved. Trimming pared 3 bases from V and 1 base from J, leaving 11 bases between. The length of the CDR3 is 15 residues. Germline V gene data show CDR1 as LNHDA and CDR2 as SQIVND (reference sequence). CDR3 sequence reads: CASSIVPAGTDTQYF. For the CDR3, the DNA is TGTGCCAGTAGTATCGTGCCCGCTGGCACAGATACGCAGTATTTT.

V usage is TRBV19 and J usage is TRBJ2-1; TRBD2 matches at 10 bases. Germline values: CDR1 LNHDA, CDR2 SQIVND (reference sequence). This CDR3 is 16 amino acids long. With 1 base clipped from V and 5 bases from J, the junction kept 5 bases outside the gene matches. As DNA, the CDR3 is TGTGCCAGTAGTATAGTCGGAGCGGGAGGGAACAATGAGCAGTTCTTC. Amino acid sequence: CASSIVGAGGNNEQFF.

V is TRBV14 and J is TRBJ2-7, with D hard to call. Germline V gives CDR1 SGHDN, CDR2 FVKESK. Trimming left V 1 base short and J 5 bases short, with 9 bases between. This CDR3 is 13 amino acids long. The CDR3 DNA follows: TGTGCCAGCAGCCAAGGTATCCGGGACGAGCAGTACGTC. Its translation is CASSQGIRDEQYV.

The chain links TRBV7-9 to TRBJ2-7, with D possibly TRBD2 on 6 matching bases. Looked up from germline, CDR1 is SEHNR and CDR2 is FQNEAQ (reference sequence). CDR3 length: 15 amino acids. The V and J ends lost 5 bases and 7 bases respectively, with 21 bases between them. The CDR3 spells CASSHVAGAGREQYF. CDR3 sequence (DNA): TGTGCCAGCAGCCATGTGGCGGGCGCGGGGAGAGAGCAGTACTTC.